These 24 T cell receptor beta chains share one sample of origin, sequenced in a study of response to subunit inactivated influenza vaccine. Using its own MiXCR run on the RT-PCR reads, TCRdb lists one record per CDR3 protein. The table has around 520,000 distinct CDR3 sequences, approximately 24% seen once. The starting material was CD4+ T cells sorted from PBMCs, obtained about 5 days after vaccination. These receptors were collected from a man aged 50 to 60 who received an inactivated influenza vaccine.

This clonotype occurred a few times. The chain couples TRBV20-1 to TRBJ2-1; possibly TRBD2 for D (6 bases). From germline, CDR1 is DFQATT and CDR2 SNEGSKA (reference sequence). V was shortened by 8 bases and J by 0 bases, with 17 bases between the two germline ends. This CDR3 contains 15 residues. CDR3 loop: CSFPRDGSSYNEQFF. For the CDR3, the DNA is TGCAGTTTCCCACGCGACGGGAGCTCCTACAATGAGCAGTTCTTC.

The table lists this clonotype with a few counts. The chain is built from TRBV20-1 and TRBJ2-1; 7 bases match TRBD1. The CDR3 runs to 16 residues. Unmatched junction bases numbered 10, after V lost 4 bases and J lost 1 base. Germline V gene sequence: CDR1 DFQATT, CDR2 SNEGSKA (reference sequence). CDR3 DNA sequence: TGCAGTGCTAAGACCTACAGGGGATCATCCTACAATGAGCAGTTCTTC. This encodes CSAKTYRGSSYNEQFF.

CDR3 residues: CASSYWGAGPQETQYF. CDR3 DNA sequence: TGTGCCAGCAGTTACTGGGGGGCAGGGCCCCAAGAGACCCAGTACTTC. The chain is built from TRBV6-5 and TRBJ2-5; possibly TRBD1 or TRBD2 for D (6 bases each). This CDR3 has 16 amino acids. V was trimmed by 1 base and J by 1 base, leaving 13 bases between them. CDR1 MNHEY and CDR2 SVGAGI come from the germline V gene.

This clonotype was observed a single time. This sequence joins TRBV6-2 or TRBV6-3 and TRBJ2-7; 13 nucleotides agree with TRBD2. V lost 2 bases, J lost 4 bases, and 14 bases stayed unmatched. The CDR3 extends over 19 amino acids. In germline, CDR1 is MNHEY, CDR2 SVGEGT. The CDR3 reads CASSYPGLAGLAAGYEQYF. The DNA of the CDR3 is TGTGCCAGCAGTTACCCGGGACTAGCGGGACTCGCGGCTGGATACGAGCAGTACTTC.

The chain couples TRBV6-2 or TRBV6-3 to TRBJ2-1; D unresolved. The CDR3 is 11 amino acids. From germline, CDR1 is MNHEY and CDR2 SVGEGT. V shed 6 bases and J shed 8 bases, with 8 bases lying between them. The CDR3 sequence: CASSKPDEQFF. CDR3 nucleotide sequence: TGTGCCAGCAGCAAACCCGATGAGCAGTTCTTC.

This clonotype was seen only a few times. The CDR3 sequence: CATSSAIMNTEAFF. CDR3 in DNA: TGTGCCACCAGCAGTGCGATTATGAACACTGAAGCTTTCTTT. The V gene is TRBV15, the J gene TRBJ1-1; no definite D call. The CDR3 has 14 amino acids. Trimming took off 3 bases at V and 0 bases at J, with 8 bases between the two ends. Looked up from germline, CDR1 is LNHNV and CDR2 is YYDKDF (reference sequence).

This sequence joins TRBV10-3 and TRBJ2-7; no definite D call. Per the germline V gene, CDR1 is ENHRY and CDR2 is SYGVKD. V was shortened by 0 bases and J by 2 bases, with 11 bases between the two germline ends. CDR3 length equals 15 residues. The CDR3 nucleotides are TGTGCCATCAGTGAGTCAATGACATCCACCTACGAGCAGTACTTC. This encodes CAISESMTSTYEQYF.

The chain joins TRBV4-1 to TRBJ2-7; tentatively, D is TRBD1 (5 bases). Germline values: CDR1 MGHRA, CDR2 YSYEKL. Trimming stripped 4 bases from V and 5 bases from J, with 18 bases between. CDR3 size: 15 residues. CDR3 DNA: TGCGCCAGCAGCCCCGGTTGGAAGGGGATCAACGAGCAGTACTTC. This translates into CASSPGWKGINEQYF.

This clonotype was counted only a few times. The rearrangement links TRBV4-1 to TRBJ1-2; D call uncertain. Trimming pared 3 bases from V and 1 base from J, leaving 3 bases between. This CDR3 comprises 12 residues. Germline CDR1 is MGHRA and CDR2 is YSYEKL. The CDR3 spells CASSHRNYGYTF. As DNA, the CDR3 is TGCGCCAGCAGCCACCGTAACTATGGCTACACCTTC.

This clonotype was detected a few times. This chain uses TRBV25-1 with TRBJ2-7, with D perhaps assigned TRBD1 or TRBD2 (6 bases each). The CDR3 contains 18 residues. CDR1 is MGHDK, CDR2 SYGVNS, per germline. The germline V and J ends were trimmed by 5 bases and 4 bases, with 27 bases remaining between them. The CDR3 loop is CASSRRGRRLGVGYEQYF. The CDR3 bases are TGTGCCAGCAGTCGCCGGGGGCGCCGTCTTGGGGTGGGTTACGAGCAGTACTTC.

This chain connects TRBV12-3 or TRBV12-4 to TRBJ2-7, with D unresolved. The CDR3 has 12 amino acids. V shed 3 bases and J shed 6 bases, with 9 bases lying between them. The CDR3 nucleotides are TGTGCCAGCAGTTTTCCGGGTTCCGAGCAGTACTTC. Protein sequence: CASSFPGSEQYF.

This clonotype was found many times. The chain recombines TRBV12-3 or TRBV12-4 with TRBJ2-1; D is uncertain. This CDR3 contains 13 residues. The V end lost 7 bases, the J end lost 6 bases, and 13 bases lay between the germline ends. The CDR3 loop reads CASMQSVSNEQFF. Here the CDR3 DNA reads TGTGCCAGCATGCAATCGGTTAGCAATGAGCAGTTCTTC.

The V and J genes are TRBV6-1 and TRBJ1-2, with TRBD1 matching 7 bases. V lost 4 bases and J lost 3; bases outside the gene matches: 5. CDR3 length equals 14 residues. The V gene's germline CDR1 is MNHNS and CDR2 SASEGT. The DNA of the CDR3 is TGTGCCAGCAGTGTTACAGGGGCTGACTATGGCTACACCTTC. Its translation is CASSVTGADYGYTF.

This clonotype came up a few times. The rearrangement uses TRBV12-3 or TRBV12-4 and TRBJ2-1, with D tentatively TRBD2 (6 bases). V was clipped by 3 bases and J by 10 bases, with 13 bases between them. The CDR3 length is 13 residues. DNA for the CDR3: TGTGCCAGCAGTTTTCGGACGAGCGGGGAGCAGTTCTTC. This encodes CASSFRTSGEQFF.

The chain has TRBV6-1 and TRBJ2-3, with 8 bases that match TRBD1. Per germline, CDR1 MNHNS and CDR2 SASEGT. The CDR3 consists of 14 residues. V shed 5 bases and J 3 bases; nucleotides not matched to a gene: 4. In DNA form, the CDR3 reads TGTGCCAGCAGTCGGACAGGGTTGACAGATACGCAGTATTTT. Its translation: CASSRTGLTDTQYF.

This chain uses TRBV24-1 with TRBJ2-1; the match to TRBD1 covers 10 bases. With 8 bases clipped from V and 0 bases from J, the junction kept 24 bases outside the gene matches. This CDR3 spans 22 amino acids. Looked up from germline, CDR1 is KGHDR and CDR2 is SFDVKD. Here the CDR3 DNA reads TGTGCCACCACTGGGGGGACAGGGGTTCCCGGGACTAGATTAAGCTCCTACAATGAGCAGTTCTTC. Its translation: CATTGGTGVPGTRLSSYNEQFF.

The CDR3 is CASSVRQADGYTF. The CDR3 DNA sequence: TGTGCCAGCAGTGTCCGACAGGCCGATGGCTACACCTTC. The rearrangement links TRBV25-1 to TRBJ1-2; possibly TRBD1 for D (6 bases). The CDR3 runs to 13 residues. Trimming took 4 bases from V and 6 from J, leaving 12 bases between them. CDR1 and CDR2 from the germline V gene are MGHDK and SYGVNS.

The V call is TRBV6-1, the J call TRBJ1-6; a possible D gene is TRBD1 (6 bases). CDR3 length: 14 amino acids. The V and J ends lost 4 bases and 7 bases respectively, with 11 bases between them. Germline V lookup: CDR1 MNHNS, CDR2 SASEGT. For the CDR3, the DNA is TGTGCCAGCAGTGCAGGGGTTGAAAATTCACCCCTCCACTTT. This sequence encodes CASSAGVENSPLHF.

This clonotype was counted a few times. The chain has TRBV6-1 and TRBJ1-5; tentative D call: TRBD1 (5 bases). CDR1 and CDR2 (germline): MNHNS, SASEGT. The CDR3 is made up of 15 amino acids. Trimming took off 0 bases at V and 3 bases at J, with 9 bases between the two ends. CDR3 residues: CASSEARGINQPQHF. The CDR3 DNA reads TGTGCCAGCAGTGAAGCGAGGGGCATCAATCAGCCCCAGCATTTT.

This clonotype was observed a single time. The genes are TRBV11-2 and TRBJ2-7; 8 bases map to TRBD1. V was clipped by 3 bases and J by 5 bases; unmatched bases: 6. The CDR3 contains 14 residues. Germline values: CDR1 SGHAT, CDR2 FQNNGV. The CDR3 DNA sequence: TGTGCCAGCAGCTTGGGCAGGGGGCCGGACGAGCAGTACTTC. Amino acid sequence: CASSLGRGPDEQYF. Looking up the rest from reference TRBV11-2 and TRBJ2-7 gives the full variable domain: EAGVAQSPRYKIIEKRQSVAFWCNPISGHATLYWYQQILGQGPKLLIQFQNNGVVDDSQLPKDRFSAERLKGVDSTLKIQPAKLEDSAVYLCASSLGRGPDEQYFGPGTRLTVT.

This clonotype appeared a few times. The CDR3 coding sequence is TGTGCCAGCAGCTTAGCGGCTAGCGGGAGTTTTAATGAGCAGTTCTTC. Translated: CASSLAASGSFNEQFF. The rearrangement links TRBV7-2 to TRBJ2-1; 10 bases map to TRBD2. Germline CDR1 SGHTA, CDR2 FQGNSA. The CDR3 is 16 residues long. Unmatched junction bases numbered 6, after V lost 0 bases and J lost 7 bases. Based on the CDR3 plus reference TRBV7-2 and TRBJ2-1, the full variable domain is GAGVSQSPSNKVTEKGKDVELRCDPISGHTALYWYRQSLGQGLEFLIYFQGNSAPDKSGLPSDRFSAERTGGSVSTLTIQRTQQEDSAVYLCASSLAASGSFNEQFFGPGTRLTVL.

V is TRBV5-8 and J is TRBJ1-2; the D gene is possibly TRBD1 (6 bases). This CDR3 spans 14 amino acids. Germline V gene data show CDR1 as SGHTS and CDR2 as YDEGEE. The V gene lost 1 base and the J gene lost 8 bases, with 15 bases spanning the gap. As DNA, the CDR3 is TGTGCCAGCAGCTTGACCGGGACACCCGGGGGCTACACCTTC. Translating gives CASSLTGTPGGYTF.

This clonotype occurred a few times. The rearrangement uses TRBV20-1 and TRBJ2-7, with 7 bases that match TRBD1. The J segment lost 2 bases and the V segment lost 6 bases, leaving 7 bases of the junction unmatched. The CDR3 is made up of 13 amino acids. Per germline, CDR1 DFQATT and CDR2 SNEGSKA (reference sequence). This CDR3 reads CSAPRQGPYEQYF. The CDR3 DNA sequence: TGCAGTGCCCCCAGACAGGGACCCTACGAGCAGTACTTC.

This clonotype was observed a handful of times. The rearrangement links TRBV29-1 to TRBJ2-5, with 8 bases fitting TRBD1. In germline, CDR1 is SQVTM, CDR2 ANQGSEA. V was clipped by 6 bases and J by 4 bases; unmatched bases: 7. This CDR3 comprises 13 residues. The CDR3: CSVGQGRGETQYF. In nucleotides, the CDR3 is TGCAGCGTCGGACAGGGACGGGGAGAGACCCAGTACTTC.